This T cell receptor beta chain was sequenced during a study of blood T cell repertoires in COVID-19. Across the whole study: T cells, B-cell-depleted T cells, or PBMCs provided the cDNA or gDNA that served as material.

Per the study methods: Using reference gene primer amplification, nucleated cell counts were estimated. The table came from immunoSEQ multiplex PCR; TCRdb's copy has only in-frame clones and leaves some out. That table furnishes V, J and clone size, whereas the DNA furnished D and trimming. Of 450,000 to 500,000 clones in the sample, 70% to 90% were seen once. The CDR3 consists of 13 residues. V gave up 4 bases and J gave up 5 bases, with 11 bases separating them. The germline gives CDR1 LNHDA, CDR2 SQIVND (reference sequence). This receptor was identified in a human donor in a cohort sampled during active COVID-19. The chain carries TRBV19 and TRBJ1-2; weak D call: TRBD1 (6 bases). The sample consisted of peripheral blood. CDR3 sequence: CASSTRTEYGYTF. CDR3 DNA: TGTGCCAGTAGTACGCGGACAGAGTATGGCTACACCTTC.